Presented here are 26 T cell receptor beta chains from one specimen sequenced in a study of shared clonotypes between healthy human individuals. Sequenced by immunoSEQ multiplex PCR; TCRdb stores in-frame clones only, minus some. The sample contains about 2 million clones, 85% to 95% of which appear only once. Sequenced material: naive CD4+ T cells sorted from blood. Indicated subset: CD45RA+ positively selected. These receptors originate from a young man in good health.

The chain links TRBV10-3 to TRBJ1-2; no reliable D call. Germline V gene data show CDR1 as ENHRY and CDR2 as SYGVKD. Between the trimmed V and J ends, which lost 7 bases and 0 bases, there was a span of 9 bases. CDR3 size: 13 residues. CDR3 bases: TGTGCCATCAAGGAGGGTCCTAACTATGGCTACACCTTC. Amino acids: CAIKEGPNYGYTF.

The chain couples TRBV30 to TRBJ1-2; TRBD1 is a possible D gene (5 bases). The CDR3 has 14 residues. The germline V gene encodes CDR1 GTSNPN and CDR2 SVGIG (reference sequence). V gave up 2 bases and J gave up 9 bases, with 19 bases separating them. CDR3 DNA sequence: TGTGCCTGGAGTTTGGGACCCGCTTTGGGTAGCTACACCTTC. Translated, it gives CAWSLGPALGSYTF.

The V gene is TRBV5-6, the J gene TRBJ2-1; D call uncertain. The CDR3 covers 16 residues. The ends were cut back, 0 bases at V and 2 bases at J, with 12 bases in the middle. The germline V gene encodes CDR1 SGHDT and CDR2 YYEEEE. The CDR3 spells CASSLVSAGAYNEQFF. The CDR3 coding sequence is TGTGCCAGCAGCTTGGTGTCGGCTGGCGCCTACAATGAGCAGTTCTTC.

The V and J genes are TRBV11-2 and TRBJ1-6; D is uncertain. CDR3 length equals 16 residues. Trimming removed 0 bases from V and 7 bases from J, with 13 bases in between. Germline V gene lookup returns CDR1 SGHAT and CDR2 FQNNGV. CDR3 sequence reads: CASSLDRVTVNSPLHF. The DNA of the CDR3 is TGTGCCAGCAGCTTAGATCGGGTCACTGTAAATTCACCCCTCCACTTT.

This chain connects TRBV6-1 to TRBJ2-7; TRBD1 matches at 8 bases. The V gene end was trimmed by 3 bases and the J gene end by 0 bases; junction bases not matched to a gene: 13. The CDR3 is 18 amino acids. CDR1 and CDR2 (germline): MNHNS, SASEGT. CDR3 coding DNA: TGTGCCAGCAGTGAGGACAGGGCCTCCCTACTGAGCTCCTACGAGCAGTACTTC. Amino acids: CASSEDRASLLSSYEQYF.

The rearrangement joins TRBV5-4 to TRBJ2-1; perhaps TRBD2 as D (5 bases). V was cut by 2 bases and J by 3 bases, with 15 bases left in between. Germline-derived CDR1 and CDR2 are SGHNT and YYREEE (reference sequence). There are 16 residues in the CDR3. Written as DNA, the CDR3 is TGTGCCAGCAGCTTCGGGATGCCCAGAGACTACAATGAGCAGTTCTTC. Its protein is CASSFGMPRDYNEQFF. Variable domain in full (rest from reference TRBV5-4 and TRBJ2-1): ETGVTQSPTHLIKTRGQQVTLRCSSQSGHNTVSWYQQALGQGPQFIFQYYREEENGRGNFPPRFSGLQFPNYSSELNVNALELDDSALYLCASSFGMPRDYNEQFFGPGTRLTVL.

The chain couples TRBV7-2 to TRBJ2-2; 12 bases map to TRBD2. Germline values: CDR1 SGHTA, CDR2 FQGNSA. The CDR3 sequence is 21 residues long. V gave up 0 bases and J gave up 3 bases; unmatched junction bases: 14. CDR3: CASSLAPPLAGGRRDTGELFF. As DNA, the CDR3 is TGTGCCAGCAGCTTAGCGCCCCCCCTAGCGGGAGGGAGGAGAGACACCGGGGAGCTGTTTTTT.

The CDR3 is CASSPRGADEQYF. The CDR3 DNA is TGTGCCAGCTCACCACGGGGGGCCGACGAGCAGTACTTC. The rearrangement joins TRBV18 to TRBJ2-7; the D gene could be TRBD1 or TRBD2 (6 bases each). Per germline, CDR1 KGHSH and CDR2 LQKENI. The CDR3 sequence is 13 residues long. V was clipped by 1 base and J by 5 bases, with 9 bases between them.

Here the CDR3 reads CASSLGTGGYQPQHF. CDR3 nucleotide sequence: TGTGCCAGCAGCTTAGGGACAGGGGGTTATCAGCCCCAGCATTTT. The chain combines TRBV7-8 with TRBJ1-5, with 10 bases identical to TRBD1. Germline V gene lookup returns CDR1 SGHVS and CDR2 FQNEAQ. CDR3 size: 15 residues. The trim removed 1 base at V and 5 bases at J, leaving 2 bases unmatched.

The count of this clone is one. The chain couples TRBV10-1 to TRBJ1-3, with unresolved D. V lost 0 bases to trimming and J lost 3 bases, with 15 bases between them. This CDR3 is 17 amino acids long. Germline CDR1 is WNHNN and CDR2 is SYGVQD (reference sequence). This CDR3 is CASSESQQWGLGNTIYF. In DNA form, the CDR3 reads TGCGCCAGCAGTGAGTCTCAACAGTGGGGTCTTGGAAACACCATATATTTT.

The J gene is TRBJ2-3, the V gene TRBV9; 11 nucleotides line up with TRBD2. The V and J ends lost 0 bases and 2 bases, in that order; junction bases with no gene match: 8. The CDR3 spans 18 residues. Germline CDR1 SGDLS, CDR2 YYNGEE. In DNA, the CDR3 is TGTGCCAGCAGCGTAGATGTCCTAGCGGGGGGCCTCACAGATACGCAGTATTTT. Its protein product is CASSVDVLAGGLTDTQYF.

V usage is TRBV7-2 and J usage is TRBJ1-1; weak D call: TRBD1 (6 bases). Between the trimmed V and J ends, which lost 1 base and 5 bases, there was a span of 14 bases. The CDR3 has 15 amino acids. Germline loops: CDR1 SGHTA, CDR2 FQGNSA. DNA for the CDR3: TGTGCCAGCAGCTTAGATGGGGGCGCGGCAACTGAAGCTTTCTTT. Translated, it gives CASSLDGGAATEAFF.

This clone was recorded only once. The chain links TRBV2 to TRBJ2-6, with 10 nucleotides matching TRBD2. V dropped 7 bases and J dropped 4; count of bases not matched to a gene: 4. The CDR3 is made up of 15 amino acids. Germline CDR1 reads SNHLY; CDR2 reads FYNNEI. Here the CDR3 reads CASIAGGAGANVLTF. Written as DNA, the CDR3 is TGTGCCAGCATAGCGGGAGGAGCGGGGGCCAACGTCCTGACTTTC.

The CDR3 sequence is CASSLGTSGVQETQYF. The CDR3 nucleotides read TGTGCCAGCAGCTTGGGGACTAGCGGGGTCCAAGAGACCCAGTACTTC. The chain links TRBV5-4 to TRBJ2-5; 12 bases are shared with TRBD2. Germline lookup yields CDR1 SGHNT and CDR2 YYREEE (reference sequence). J lost 1 base, V lost 0 bases, and 1 base had no gene match. This CDR3 comprises 16 residues.

This clone was found once. The genes are TRBV6-5 and TRBJ2-1; 9 bases match TRBD1. V was pared by 4 bases and J by 6 bases, with 7 bases of the junction left unmatched. The germline V gene encodes CDR1 MNHEY and CDR2 SVGAGI. This CDR3 is 15 amino acids long. CDR3 DNA: TGTGCCAGCAGTTCCCCGGGACAGGGATCCAATGAGCAGTTCTTC. Its translation: CASSSPGQGSNEQFF.

The chain has TRBV18 and TRBJ2-2, with D uncertain. Germline V lookup: CDR1 KGHSH, CDR2 LQKENI. The ends were cut back, 1 base at V and 5 bases at J, with 20 bases in the middle. This CDR3 spans 18 amino acids. This chain's CDR3 is CASSPLDLTARSTGELFF. DNA for the CDR3: TGTGCCAGCTCACCACTTGACCTCACAGCCAGATCGACCGGGGAGCTGTTTTTT.

The gene calls are TRBV2 and TRBJ1-3, with D perhaps TRBD1 (5 bases). Trimming pared 0 bases from V and 1 base from J, leaving 7 bases between. This CDR3 contains 15 residues. CDR1 and CDR2 from the germline V gene are SNHLY and FYNNEI. In nucleotides, the CDR3 is TGTGCCAGCAGTGAAGCCAGGGTTTCTGGAAACACCATATATTTT. This codes for CASSEARVSGNTIYF. Based on the CDR3 plus reference TRBV2 and TRBJ1-3, the full variable domain is EPEVTQTPSHQVTQMGQEVILRCVPISNHLYFYWYRQILGQKVEFLVSFYNNEISEKSEIFDDQFSVERPDGSNFTLKIRSTKLEDSAMYFCASSEARVSGNTIYFGEGSWLTVV.

Concerning this clone itself: The same CDR3 is also encoded by other DNA sequences in this sample. J is TRBJ2-5 and V is TRBV19; 7 bases map to TRBD2. V gave up 3 bases and J gave up 3 bases; unmatched junction bases: 4. In germline, CDR1 is LNHDA, CDR2 SQIVND (reference sequence). The CDR3 length is 14 residues. DNA of the CDR3: TGTGCCAGTAGTATCCAGGGAGGGAAAGAGACCCAGTACTTC. Amino acid sequence: CASSIQGGKETQYF.

CDR3 in amino acids: CASSSYSSTDTQYF. The CDR3 DNA follows: TGTGCCAGCAGCTCGTACAGCAGTACAGATACGCAGTATTTT. The chain uses TRBV7-9 and TRBJ2-3; no firm D call. In germline, CDR1 is SEHNR, CDR2 FQNEAQ (reference sequence). Trimming removed 4 bases at V and 3 bases at J, with 11 bases between. The CDR3 is made up of 14 amino acids.

The V and J genes are TRBV11-2 and TRBJ2-1; TRBD2 matches at 8 bases. The CDR3 covers 18 residues. After removal of 0 bases from V and 0 bases from J, the junction contained 7 bases not matched to a gene. Germline-derived CDR1 and CDR2 are SGHAT and FQNNGV. CDR3 sequence reads: CASSLDWGSGNSYNEQFF. The CDR3 DNA is TGTGCCAGCAGCTTAGATTGGGGTAGCGGGAACTCCTACAATGAGCAGTTCTTC.

As to this clone: The same CDR3 arises from other DNA sequences in this sample as well. V gene TRBV28 combines with J gene TRBJ2-7; the D gene could be TRBD1 or TRBD2 (5 bases each). The CDR3 contains 14 residues. Germline V gene lookup returns CDR1 MDHEN and CDR2 SYDVKM. V shed 7 bases and J shed 2 bases, with 15 bases lying between them. The CDR3 spells CASTTGTGTYEQYF. The CDR3 bases are TGTGCCAGCACCACGGGGACGGGGACCTACGAGCAGTACTTC. The full variable domain, completed using reference TRBV28 and TRBJ2-7, is DVKVTQSSRYLVKRTGEKVFLECVQDMDHENMFWYRQDPGLGLRLIYFSYDVKMKEKGDIPEGYSVSREKKERFSLILESASTNQTSMYLCASTTGTGTYEQYFGPGTRLTVT.

In the case of this clone: At the DNA level, this CDR3 is encoded by other sequences in the same sample as well. The V and J genes are TRBV7-2 and TRBJ2-5; no clear D. This CDR3 has 11 amino acids. Germline CDR1 is SGHTA and CDR2 is FQGNSA. With 6 bases removed from V and 3 bases from J, the gap between germline ends came to 5 bases. CDR3 DNA: TGTGCCAGCAGTTCTAAAGAGACCCAGTACTTC. Translation gives CASSSKETQYF. Full variable domain (missing parts from reference TRBV7-2 and TRBJ2-5): GAGVSQSPSNKVTEKGKDVELRCDPISGHTALYWYRQSLGQGLEFLIYFQGNSAPDKSGLPSDRFSAERTGGSVSTLTIQRTQQEDSAVYLCASSSKETQYFGPGTRLLVL.

V gene TRBV7-2 combines with J gene TRBJ2-7, with 8 bases lining up with TRBD2. Losses at the gene ends were 1 base for V and 4 bases for J; bases not matched to a gene: 9. The CDR3 extends over 16 amino acids. Germline V gene data show CDR1 as SGHTA and CDR2 as FQGNSA. CDR3 nucleotide sequence: TGTGCCAGCAGCTTAGGCCCCGGGAGCGGGGGTTACGAGCAGTACTTC. It yields the protein CASSLGPGSGGYEQYF.

J is TRBJ2-6 and V is TRBV5-4; D is ambiguous. The CDR3 spans 15 residues. CDR1 and CDR2 from the germline V gene are SGHNT and YYREEE (reference sequence). Trimming took 4 bases from V and 4 from J, leaving 12 bases between them. The CDR3 loop is CASSPLGAGANVLTF. The CDR3 nucleotides are TGTGCCAGCAGCCCCCTAGGAGCCGGGGCCAACGTCCTGACTTTC.

The chain couples TRBV14 to TRBJ2-1; 9 bases match TRBD1. There are 15 residues in the CDR3. CDR1 and CDR2 (germline): SGHDN, FVKESK. V lost 1 base, J lost 3 bases, and 1 base stayed unmatched. CDR3 sequence reads: CASSQGDRDYNEQFF. The CDR3 nucleotides are TGTGCCAGCAGCCAAGGGGACAGGGACTACAATGAGCAGTTCTTC.

The chain employs TRBV2 and TRBJ1-5; D might be TRBD1 (6 bases). V was pared by 6 bases and J by 4 bases, with 16 bases between. CDR3 length: 15 amino acids. CDR1 and CDR2 from the germline V gene are SNHLY and FYNNEI. The DNA for the CDR3 is TGTGCCAGCAGCCGAATGGACAGTATAAATCAGCCCCAGCATTTT. It yields the protein CASSRMDSINQPQHF.